This T cell receptor (beta chain) was captured by sequencing in a study of ipilimumab plus nivolumab after autologous stem cell transplantation. Study-wide background: Median doses per patient: roughly 5 ipilimumab, about eight nivolumab.

A single count supports this clone. The CDR3 runs to 13 residues. Germline-derived CDR1 and CDR2 are MRHNA and SNTAGT. J was trimmed by 5 bases and V by 5 bases; bases with no gene match: 4. Dosing: nivolumab 3 mg/kg IV, weeks 1, 4, 7, 10, then every two weeks to week 26. Sequencing was performed with immunoSEQ multiplex PCR; in TCRdb, only in-frame clones are kept and a portion is missing. Among about 24,000 clones listed, 85% to 90% were seen once. The sample in question was PBMCs, obtained in a trial of ipilimumab plus nivolumab as post-transplant consolidation. The TCR was taken from a male donor with diffuse large B-cell lymphoma. The rearrangement joins TRBV6-4 to TRBJ2-5, with 8 bases that match TRBD1. CDR3 region: CASSSTGEETQYF. As DNA, the CDR3 is TGTGCCAGCAGTTCGACAGGGGAGGAGACCCAGTACTTC.